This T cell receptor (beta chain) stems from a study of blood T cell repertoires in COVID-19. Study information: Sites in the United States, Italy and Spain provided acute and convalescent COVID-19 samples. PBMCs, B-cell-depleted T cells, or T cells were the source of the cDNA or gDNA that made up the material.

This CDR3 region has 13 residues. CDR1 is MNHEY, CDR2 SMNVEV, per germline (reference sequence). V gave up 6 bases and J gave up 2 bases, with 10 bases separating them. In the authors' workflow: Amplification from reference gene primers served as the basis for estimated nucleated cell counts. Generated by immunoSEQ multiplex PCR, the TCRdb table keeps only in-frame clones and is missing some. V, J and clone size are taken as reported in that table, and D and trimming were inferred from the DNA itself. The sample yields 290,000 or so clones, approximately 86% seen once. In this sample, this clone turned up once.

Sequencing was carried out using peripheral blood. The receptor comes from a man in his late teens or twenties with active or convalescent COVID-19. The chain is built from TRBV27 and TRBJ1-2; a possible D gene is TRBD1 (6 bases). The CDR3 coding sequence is TGTGCCAGCAGCGTCACAGGGAACTATGGCTACACCTTC. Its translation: CASSVTGNYGYTF.